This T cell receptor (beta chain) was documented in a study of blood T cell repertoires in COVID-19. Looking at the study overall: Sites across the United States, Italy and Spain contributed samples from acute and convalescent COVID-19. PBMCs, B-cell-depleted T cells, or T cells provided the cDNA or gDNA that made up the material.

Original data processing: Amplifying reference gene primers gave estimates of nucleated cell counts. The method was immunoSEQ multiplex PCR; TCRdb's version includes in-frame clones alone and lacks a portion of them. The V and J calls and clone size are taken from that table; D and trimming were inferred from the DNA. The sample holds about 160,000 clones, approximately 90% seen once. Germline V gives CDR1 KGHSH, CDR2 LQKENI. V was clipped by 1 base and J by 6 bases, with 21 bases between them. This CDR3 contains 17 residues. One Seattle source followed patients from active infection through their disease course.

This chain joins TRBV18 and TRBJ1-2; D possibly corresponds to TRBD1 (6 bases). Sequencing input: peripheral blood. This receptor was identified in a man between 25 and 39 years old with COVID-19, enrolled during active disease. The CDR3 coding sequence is TGTGCCAGCTCACCACGCGTTCTAGGGGGTTACGACGATGGCTACACCTTC. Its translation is CASSPRVLGGYDDGYTF.